Each of the 22 T cell receptor beta chains below was sequenced from the same sample in a study of Tregs in tolerant kidney transplant recipients. Clones were read by immunoSEQ multiplex PCR, and TCRdb kept only the in-frame ones, dropping some. In the table there are some 62,000 clones, roughly 98% of which are singletons. Material: Tregs from blood, obtained before the transplant. The source of these receptors is a human donor who received a combined kidney and bone marrow transplant.

This rearrangement joins TRBV5-4 to TRBJ2-1; 12 bases line up with TRBD2. The trim removed 0 bases at V and 4 bases at J, leaving 2 bases unmatched. This CDR3 comprises 16 residues. Germline V gives CDR1 SGHNT, CDR2 YYREEE (reference sequence). For the CDR3, the DNA is TGTGCCAGCAGCTTGGGACTAGCGGGGGCTTACAATGAGCAGTTCTTC. Its protein is CASSLGLAGAYNEQFF. Supplemented by reference TRBV5-4 and TRBJ2-1, the full variable domain reads ETGVTQSPTHLIKTRGQQVTLRCSSQSGHNTVSWYQQALGQGPQFIFQYYREEENGRGNFPPRFSGLQFPNYSSELNVNALELDDSALYLCASSLGLAGAYNEQFFGPGTRLTVL.

This chain uses TRBV6-5 with TRBJ2-1, with 8 bases matching TRBD2. V lost 2 bases to trimming and J lost 5 bases; unmatched junction nucleotides: 2. The length of the CDR3 is 14 residues. Per germline, CDR1 MNHEY and CDR2 SVGAGI. CDR3 residues: CASSYGRGDNEQFF. Here the CDR3 DNA reads TGTGCCAGCAGTTACGGGCGGGGGGACAATGAGCAGTTCTTC.

This sequence joins TRBV5-1 and TRBJ1-2; 11 bases match TRBD1. J gave up 3 bases and V 4 bases, and 5 bases lay outside the gene matches. Germline lookup yields CDR1 SGHRS and CDR2 YFSETQ. The CDR3 has 15 residues. The CDR3 reads CASSIRTGGDYGYTF. The CDR3 DNA reads TGCGCCAGCAGCATCAGGACAGGGGGCGACTATGGCTACACCTTC.

This chain joins TRBV4-1 and TRBJ2-1; D unclear. The CDR3 is made up of 15 amino acids. V was clipped by 2 bases and J by 8 bases, with 16 bases between them. The germline V gene encodes CDR1 MGHRA and CDR2 YSYEKL. The CDR3 loop is CASSQSSKPSDEQFF. The CDR3 nucleotides are TGCGCCAGCAGCCAATCCTCTAAGCCGAGCGATGAGCAGTTCTTC.

The V and J genes are TRBV4-3 and TRBJ1-3; 7 bases match TRBD1. V lost 4 bases and J lost 0; bases outside the gene matches: 12. Per the germline V gene, CDR1 is LGHNA and CDR2 is YSLEER. The CDR3 is 18 residues long. CDR3 nucleotides: TGCGCCAGCAGCCGGGGACCGGGACAGAAGAACTCTGGAAACACCATATATTTT. Translating it yields CASSRGPGQKNSGNTIYF.

V usage is TRBV7-8 and J usage is TRBJ1-4; TRBD1 matches 11 bases. The CDR3 runs 17 residues. V lost 1 base, J lost 7 bases, and 8 bases stayed unmatched. Germline CDR1 is SGHVS and CDR2 is FQNEAQ. CDR3 protein: CASSLGDRGLLGEKLFF. In nucleotides, the CDR3 is TGTGCCAGCAGCTTAGGGGACAGGGGGTTGCTTGGTGAAAAACTGTTTTTT. The full variable domain, completed using reference TRBV7-8 and TRBJ1-4, is GAGVSQSPRYKVAKRGQDVALRCDPISGHVSLFWYQQALGQGPEFLTYFQNEAQLDKSGLPSDRFFAERPEGSVSTLKIQRTQQEDSAVYLCASSLGDRGLLGEKLFFGSGTQLSVL.

The chain joins TRBV4-3 to TRBJ2-3; D possibly corresponds to TRBD2 (5 bases). The V and J ends lost 4 bases and 2 bases respectively, with 13 bases between them. This CDR3 is 15 amino acids long. Germline CDR1 LGHNA, CDR2 YSLEER. The CDR3 DNA reads TGCGCCAGCAGCCCGGGGTGGAGTTACACAGATACGCAGTATTTT. It yields the protein CASSPGWSYTDTQYF.

The rearrangement uses TRBV9 and TRBJ2-3, with a weak D call TRBD2 (6 bases). The CDR3 is 13 residues long. V gave up 2 bases and J gave up 4 bases, with 8 bases separating them. CDR1 and CDR2 from the germline V gene are SGDLS and YYNGEE. CDR3 sequence (DNA): TGTGCCAGCAGCGTGACTAGTCCAGATACGCAGTATTTT. Translated, it gives CASSVTSPDTQYF.

This clone appeared a single time. The J gene is TRBJ2-5, the V gene TRBV7-3, with 7 nucleotides matching TRBD2. Germline loops: CDR1 SGHTA, CDR2 FQGTGA. The CDR3 loop spans 15 amino acids. Trimming at V came to 4 bases and at J to 5 bases, leaving 10 bases not matched to a gene. The DNA of the CDR3 is TGTGCCAGCAGCTGGACCGGGAGGCACGGGGAGACCCAGTACTTC. Amino acid sequence: CASSWTGRHGETQYF. Based on the CDR3 plus reference TRBV7-3 and TRBJ2-5, the full variable domain is GAGVSQTPSNKVTEKGKYVELRCDPISGHTALYWYRQSLGQGPEFLIYFQGTGAADDSGLPNDRFFAVRPEGSVSTLKIQRTERGDSAVYLCASSWTGRHGETQYFGPGTRLLVL.

The chain uses TRBV9 and TRBJ2-6; 11 bases match TRBD2. The V and J ends lost 4 bases and 0 bases, in that order; junction bases with no gene match: 6. CDR1 is SGDLS and CDR2 is YYNGEE in the germline V gene. The CDR3 runs to 18 residues. The chain's CDR3 is CASSPRTSGFSGANVLTF. The CDR3 DNA is TGTGCCAGCAGCCCGAGGACTAGCGGGTTCTCTGGGGCCAACGTCCTGACTTTC.

The chain has TRBV9 and TRBJ2-2; weak D call: TRBD2 (6 bases). The germline CDR1 and CDR2 sequences are SGDLS and YYNGEE. The CDR3 extends over 15 amino acids. Trimming took 0 bases from V and 6 from J, leaving 12 bases between them. The CDR3 DNA is TGTGCCAGCAGCGTAGACGGGAGTGGGTCCGGGGAGCTGTTTTTT. Translated: CASSVDGSGSGELFF.

The V call is TRBV27, the J call TRBJ1-6, with a weak D call TRBD1 (5 bases). The germline V and J ends were trimmed by 7 bases and 11 bases, with 18 bases remaining between them. Germline values: CDR1 MNHEY, CDR2 SMNVEV (reference sequence). The CDR3 extends over 14 amino acids. CDR3 nucleotides: TGTGCCAGCAATCGGAGGGGTAACCCCCCACCCCTCCACTTT. Residues: CASNRRGNPPPLHF.

The genes are TRBV7-2 and TRBJ2-3; D ambiguous. Germline V gives CDR1 SGHTA, CDR2 FQGNSA. This CDR3 region has 14 residues. The V end was cut by 9 bases, the J end by 2 bases, with 15 bases between. Written as DNA, the CDR3 is TGTGCCAGTACCTTGGGCTTACCCACAGATACGCAGTATTTT. It encodes CASTLGLPTDTQYF.

V and J are TRBV5-8 and TRBJ2-1; 9 bases agree with TRBD2. Germline V gives CDR1 SGHTS, CDR2 YDEGEE. CDR3 length: 15 residues. The J segment lost 5 bases and the V segment lost 4 bases, leaving 7 bases of the junction unmatched. The CDR3 sequence: CASSLGLASNNEQFF. CDR3 bases: TGTGCCAGCAGCCTAGGACTAGCGTCGAACAATGAGCAGTTCTTC. The full variable domain, with the rest looked up from reference TRBV5-8 and TRBJ2-1, is EAGVTQSPTHLIKTRGQQATLRCSPISGHTSVYWYQQALGLGLQFLLWYDEGEERNRGNFPPRFSGRQFPNYSSELNVNALELEDSALYLCASSLGLASNNEQFFGPGTRLTVL.

V usage is TRBV30 and J usage is TRBJ1-6; 8 bases align to TRBD1. Per the germline V gene, CDR1 is GTSNPN and CDR2 is SVGIG (reference sequence). This CDR3 has 15 amino acids. After removal of 4 bases from V and 4 bases from J, the junction contained 6 bases not matched to a gene. CDR3 sequence reads: CAWTRGRQYNSPLHF. In DNA, the CDR3 is TGTGCCTGGACCAGGGGGCGCCAGTATAATTCACCCCTCCACTTT.

This chain uses TRBV4-1 with TRBJ1-2, with D possibly matching TRBD1 (6 bases). The CDR3 covers 13 residues. CDR1 and CDR2 from the germline V gene are MGHRA and YSYEKL. V was pared by 4 bases and J by 8 bases, with 14 bases between. In DNA form, the CDR3 reads TGCGCCAGCAGCCCTAGACAGGTGGAGGGCTACACCTTC. This gives the protein CASSPRQVEGYTF.

The chain recombines TRBV6-5 with TRBJ2-4; D remains unclear. V lost 6 bases to trimming and J lost 4 bases, with 10 bases between them. Germline loops: CDR1 MNHEY, CDR2 SVGAGI. CDR3 length equals 13 residues. The CDR3 DNA follows: TGTGCCAGCAGGCCTAATGTTAAAAACATTCAGTACTTC. Its protein is CASRPNVKNIQYF.

The V call is TRBV19, the J call TRBJ2-5; 7 bases map to TRBD2. V shed 1 base, J shed 11 bases, and the junction held 7 bases outside the gene matches. In germline, CDR1 is LNHDA, CDR2 SQIVND (reference sequence). The CDR3 is made up of 13 amino acids. The CDR3 loop reads CASSIVSGREQYF. In nucleotides, the CDR3 is TGTGCCAGTAGTATAGTTTCAGGGCGGGAGCAGTACTTC.

The chain links TRBV29-1 to TRBJ2-3, with a weak D call TRBD2 (6 bases). Germline lookup yields CDR1 SQVTM and CDR2 ANQGSEA. V was cut by 4 bases and J by 0 bases, with 11 bases left in between. The CDR3 contains 14 residues. For the CDR3, the DNA is TGCAGCGTTGCTGGTAGCGGAAGCACAGATACGCAGTATTTT. It translates to CSVAGSGSTDTQYF.

This sequence joins TRBV5-1 and TRBJ2-7; TRBD1 matches at 7 bases. J lost 6 bases, V lost 0 bases, and 6 bases had no gene match. Germline assignment: CDR1 SGHRS and CDR2 YFSETQ. The CDR3 consists of 14 residues. The CDR3 nucleotides read TGCGCCAGCAGCTTGGGACAGGGCCTAGGCGAGCAGTACTTC. As protein: CASSLGQGLGEQYF.

The gene calls are TRBV9 and TRBJ2-3; 9 nucleotides match TRBD2. This CDR3 is 17 amino acids long. Germline lookup yields CDR1 SGDLS and CDR2 YYNGEE. The V and J ends lost 4 bases and 3 bases, in that order; junction bases with no gene match: 12. The CDR3 here is CASSTLYAGGQTDTQYF. The CDR3 DNA sequence: TGTGCCAGCAGCACACTCTACGCGGGGGGGCAAACAGATACGCAGTATTTT.

This chain joins TRBV18 and TRBJ2-5; D might be TRBD1 (5 bases). Trimming removed 2 bases from V and 3 bases from J, with 19 bases in between. CDR1 KGHSH and CDR2 LQKENI come from the germline V gene. The CDR3 length is 17 residues. As DNA, the CDR3 is TGTGCCAGCTCACCAAATCGACAGAAGCTGGTCGAAGAGACCCAGTACTTC. Its translation: CASSPNRQKLVEETQYF. Complete variable domain (other parts from reference TRBV18 and TRBJ2-5): NAGVMQNPRHLVRRRGQEARLRCSPMKGHSHVYWYRQLPEEGLKFMVYLQKENIIDESGMPKERFSAEFPKEGPSILRIQQVVRGDSAAYFCASSPNRQKLVEETQYFGPGTRLLVL.